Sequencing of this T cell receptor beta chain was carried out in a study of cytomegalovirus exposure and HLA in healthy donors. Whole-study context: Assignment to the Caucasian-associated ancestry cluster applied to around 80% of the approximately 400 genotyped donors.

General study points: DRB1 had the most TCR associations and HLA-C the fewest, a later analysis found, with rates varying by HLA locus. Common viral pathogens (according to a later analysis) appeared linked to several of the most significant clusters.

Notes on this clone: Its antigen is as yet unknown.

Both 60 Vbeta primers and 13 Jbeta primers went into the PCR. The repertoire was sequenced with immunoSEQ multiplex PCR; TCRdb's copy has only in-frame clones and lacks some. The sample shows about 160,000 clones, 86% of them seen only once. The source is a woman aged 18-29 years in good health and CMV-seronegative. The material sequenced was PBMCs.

The CDR3, as DNA: TGCGCCAGCAGTGTAGCTCTAGGGGATGAAGATAATTCACCCCTCCACTTT. Translating it yields CASSVALGDEDNSPLHF. This chain joins TRBV10-1 and TRBJ1-6; D might be TRBD1 (5 bases). The CDR3 loop spans 17 amino acids. The germline V and J ends were trimmed by 4 bases and 5 bases, with 18 bases remaining between them. The germline V gene has CDR1 WNHNN and CDR2 SYGVQD (reference sequence).